The subject of this entry is one T cell receptor beta chain. Antigen specificity is unknown. The data stem from a study of T-cell reconstitution after alpha-beta-depleted transplantation in children. Unique molecular identifiers were used in preparing the TCRbeta library. TCRdb re-analysed the PCR reads in MiXCR, keeping a single row per CDR3 protein. The data contain approximately 1,000,000 distinct CDR3 sequences, around 30% of them singletons. After removal of 6 bases from V and 1 base from J, the junction contained 6 bases not matched to a gene. The CDR3 runs to 15 residues. CDR1 is MNHEY and CDR2 is SVGEGT in the germline V gene. Findings and limits, study-wide: One year after transplant, T-cell counts and diversity came mostly from newly produced T cells.

The TCR sequence derives from a boy in the first two years of life who had a stem cell transplant for SCID, so the T cells may come from the graft donor. The sequenced sample was PBMCs, mostly from graft donor cells, obtained 360 days after TCRalphabeta/CD19-depleted stem cell transplant. The chain has TRBV6-2 or TRBV6-3 and TRBJ1-5; 7 nucleotides agree with TRBD1. CDR3 sequence (DNA): TGTGCCAGCAGCTCGGACAGGATGAGCAATCAGCCCCAGCATTTT. Translated, it gives CASSSDRMSNQPQHF.